The entry below gives a single T cell receptor beta chain sequence along with its context. The antigen it binds to is not known. The instrument was an Illumina HiSeq 2000. The TCR beta cDNA libraries were made using 5'RACE template switching, a step that added both a universal primer site and unique molecular identifiers. Synthesis of cDNA was primed from the TCR beta constant segment and was followed by two consecutive PCR amplification steps. From the authors' description of their analysis: MIGEC handled demultiplexing of the reads and grouping by UMI, while MiTCR was used to assemble and quantify clonotypes. To exclude erroneous sequences, only TCR cDNA sequences supported by at least two reads were retained. The tcR package was used for downstream repertoire analysis, with clonotypes matched between fractions based on CDR3 nucleotide sequence plus V segment. VDJmatch was used to annotate antigen specificity against VDJdb, with one amino acid substitution in CDR3 permitted. TCRdb reanalyzed the reads, keeping one entry per CDR3 protein sequence and omitting DNA. In this record, the V and J calls reflect TCRdb's handling and not the investigators' own analysis. For this sample, the table gives 400,000 or so distinct CDR3 sequences. The ten largest clones capture around a tenth of the sample.

HCMV serostatus was determined by detecting HCMV-specific IgG in serum with a commercial ELISA kit. Ficoll density gradient centrifugation was used to isolate peripheral blood mononuclear cells from blood. The entry originates in a study of T cells expressing NK-cell markers (dated by TCRdb to the early 2020s). For context, the study as a whole: Three sorted T-cell subsets (CD3+CD56+NKG2C+, CD3+CD56+NKG2C- and CD3+CD56-NKG2C+) from 7 to 9 donors had their TCR beta-chain repertoires profiled. Among the eight sequenced donors, seven were HCMV-seropositive and one was HCMV-seronegative. Randomly selected healthy volunteers, three men and five women, were used as the eight sequenced donors. The libraries were sequenced on Illumina HiSeq 2000/2500, MiSeq or NextSeq, producing 2 x 150 bp reads.

Overall results and qualifications from the work: Those dominant clonotypes were again the most abundant among CD3+CD56-NKG2C+ cells in four donors, at roughly 25-65%. Whether the expanded NKG2C-expressing T cell clones were specific for HCMV antigens remained unclear. For roughly six donors, the dominant CD3+CD56+NKG2C+ clonotypes were among the top 10 CD8+ clonotypes and accounted for roughly 1.0-8% of CD8+ T cells.

Its CDR3 holds 18 amino acids, cysteine through phenylalanine. Only the protein is available. Per the germline V gene (reference sequence), GTSNPN is the CDR1 and SVGIG is the CDR2. Recombination connected TRBV30 to TRBJ1-1; as DNA is missing, the TRBD1 call by TCRdb cannot be tested. The TCR was taken from a woman aged 45-65 years in good health. Donor details come from another sample of the same person, matched by shared clones. The material sequenced was blood T cells: a sorted CD56 or NKG2C T cell subset, CD4+ or CD8+ T cells, or bulk PBMC T cells (not recorded which). The CDR3 region has the sequence CACDDVTPRGFMNTEAFF.